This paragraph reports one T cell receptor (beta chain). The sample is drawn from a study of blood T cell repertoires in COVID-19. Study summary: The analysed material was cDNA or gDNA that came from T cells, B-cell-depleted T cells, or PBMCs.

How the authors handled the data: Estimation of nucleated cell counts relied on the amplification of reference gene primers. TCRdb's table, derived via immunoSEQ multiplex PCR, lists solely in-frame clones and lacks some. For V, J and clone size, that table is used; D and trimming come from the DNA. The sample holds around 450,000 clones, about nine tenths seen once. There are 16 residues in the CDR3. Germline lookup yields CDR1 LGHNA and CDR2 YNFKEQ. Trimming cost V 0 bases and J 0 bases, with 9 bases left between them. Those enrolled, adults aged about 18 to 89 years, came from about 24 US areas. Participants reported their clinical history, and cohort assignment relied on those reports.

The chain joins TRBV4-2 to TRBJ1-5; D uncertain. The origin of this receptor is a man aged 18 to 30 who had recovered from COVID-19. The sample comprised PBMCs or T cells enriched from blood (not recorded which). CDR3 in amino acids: CASSQDNKYSNQPQHF. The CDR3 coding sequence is TGTGCCAGCAGCCAAGACAACAAGTATAGCAATCAGCCCCAGCATTTT.